This T cell receptor beta chain was profiled in a study of shared clonotypes between healthy human individuals. Overall study findings and caveats: Estimated richness values were generally larger in naive subsets than in memory subsets. The expectation was that sequencing depth would affect clonotype sharing among donors.

CD8 cells classed as naive were CD45RO-negative and positively selected for CCR7, excluding terminally differentiated effector memory CD45RA+ cells. CDR3 length equals 13 residues. Germline assignment: CDR1 MNHEY and CDR2 SMNVEV (reference sequence). The V gene end was trimmed by 5 bases and the J gene end by 1 base; junction bases not matched to a gene: 1. Authors' analysis steps: Filtering differed, since immunoSEQ gave only junction sequences and no quality scores. Generated by immunoSEQ multiplex PCR, the TCRdb table keeps only in-frame clones and is missing some. That table gives V, J and clone size, and the DNA gave D and trimming. Of some 2.1 million clones in the sample, less than 95% are singletons; the top ten hold approximately 1.2%. As to this clone: No antigen is known for it. The same CDR3 can be traced to other DNA sequences in this sample.

Sequencing used naive CD8+ T cells sorted from blood. The chain joins TRBV27 to TRBJ1-1, with 7 bases matching TRBD1. This clonotype was obtained from a man aged 18 to 35 in good health. The CDR3 DNA reads TGTGCCAGCAGTGGACAGGCGAACACTGAAGCTTTCTTT. It translates to CASSGQANTEAFF.